The 8 T cell receptor beta chains listed next were all sequenced from one sample in a study of blood T cell repertoires in COVID-19. Produced via immunoSEQ multiplex PCR; TCRdb's table is partial and in-frame only. The sample has about 33,000 clones, 65% to 90% seen once. The sample taken for sequencing was peripheral blood. The receptors stem from a man in his fifties or sixties with active COVID-19.

The chain joins TRBV7-9 to TRBJ2-1; 8 bases are shared with TRBD2. Germline V lookup: CDR1 SEHNR, CDR2 FQNEAQ (reference sequence). The CDR3 spans 14 residues. Trimming took 5 bases from V and 6 from J; bases not matched to a gene: 6. The CDR3 is CASSAETSVNEQFF. The CDR3 nucleotides are TGTGCCAGCAGCGCGGAGACTAGCGTCAATGAGCAGTTCTTC.

CDR3 region: CASSILSSGGIEEQYF. The CDR3 DNA sequence: TGTGCCAGCAGTATATTGTCTAGCGGGGGGATCGAGGAGCAGTATTTT. J is TRBJ2-3 and V is TRBV28; 11 bases are a match to TRBD2. The trim removed 5 bases at V and 11 bases at J, leaving 15 bases unmatched. The CDR3 has 16 residues. CDR1 and CDR2 from the germline V gene are MDHEN and SYDVKM.

The J gene is TRBJ2-7, the V gene TRBV5-1, with D maybe TRBD2 (6 bases). This CDR3 contains 13 residues. Germline CDR1 is SGHRS and CDR2 is YFSETQ. The V gene lost 7 bases and the J gene lost 0 bases, with 11 bases spanning the gap. The CDR3 reads CASSSVNSYEQYF. The CDR3 region has the DNA TGCGCCAGCTCTAGCGTCAACTCCTACGAGCAGTACTTC.

The chain joins TRBV28 to TRBJ1-2; D uncertain. The CDR3 runs to 16 residues. Looked up from germline, CDR1 is MDHEN and CDR2 is SYDVKM. Trimming left V 7 bases short and J 7 bases short, with 25 bases between. The CDR3 here is CASTPSSPQDGGGYTF. The CDR3 nucleotides read TGTGCCAGCACTCCTTCCTCCCCCCAGGATGGAGGTGGCTACACCTTC.

The rearrangement links TRBV2 to TRBJ1-2, with TRBD1 matching 7 bases. This CDR3 is built from 17 residues. The trim removed 5 bases at V and 2 bases at J, leaving 14 bases unmatched. CDR1 and CDR2 from the germline V gene are SNHLY and FYNNEI. In DNA, the CDR3 is TGTGCCAGCAGTCCTTTCCACTCGGGACAGTTAAACTATGGCTACACCTTC. This sequence encodes CASSPFHSGQLNYGYTF. Drawing the rest from reference TRBV2 and TRBJ1-2, the complete variable domain is EPEVTQTPSHQVTQMGQEVILRCVPISNHLYFYWYRQILGQKVEFLVSFYNNEISEKSEIFDDQFSVERPDGSNFTLKIRSTKLEDSAMYFCASSPFHSGQLNYGYTFGSGTRLTVV.

The chain carries TRBV5-4 and TRBJ2-7; 12 positions match TRBD2. Germline V CDR1 and CDR2: SGHNT, YYREEE (reference sequence). This CDR3 has 15 amino acids. Unmatched junction bases numbered 5, after V lost 1 base and J lost 6 bases. In nucleotides, the CDR3 is TGTGCCAGCAGCTTGAAGACTAGCGGGAGAGGCGAGCAGTACGTC. It yields the protein CASSLKTSGRGEQYV.

This rearrangement joins TRBV19 to TRBJ2-7, with 7 bases lining up with TRBD1. From germline, CDR1 is LNHDA and CDR2 SQIVND (reference sequence). The V segment lost 4 bases and the J segment 0 bases; nucleotides outside the gene matches: 6. The CDR3 totals 15 residues. The CDR3, as DNA: TGTGCCAGTAGTAGAGGGGGCCCCCTCTCCTACGAGCAGTACTTC. Amino acids: CASSRGGPLSYEQYF. Full variable domain (rest looked up from reference TRBV19 and TRBJ2-7): DGGITQSPKYLFRKEGQNVTLSCEQNLNHDAMYWYRQDPGQGLRLIYYSQIVNDFQKGDIAEGYSVSREKKESFPLTVTSAQKNPTAFYLCASSRGGPLSYEQYFGPGTRLTVT.

The V call is TRBV6-1, the J call TRBJ2-1; 10 bases fit TRBD2. Germline V lookup: CDR1 MNHNS, CDR2 SASEGT. Losses at the gene ends were 1 base for V and 4 bases for J; bases not matched to a gene: 4. This CDR3 is 16 amino acids long. CDR3 residues: CASSEVYSGRYNEQFF. The CDR3 DNA follows: TGTGCCAGCAGTGAAGTGTATAGCGGGAGGTACAATGAGCAGTTCTTC.